The clone carrying this TCR beta chain has just a few counts. From germline, CDR1 is SSHAT and CDR2 FNYEAQ (reference sequence). The CDR3 loop spans 13 amino acids. Trimming cost V 2 bases and J 5 bases, with 9 bases left between them. The sample belongs to a study of T cells after yellow fever vaccination. TCRdb used MiXCR to reprocess the 5' RACE reads, holding one entry per CDR3 protein. Counted here are about 240,000 distinct CDR3 sequences, less than 9% occurring once; the ten biggest clones make up about 0.9%. This chain links TRBV7-7 with TRBJ2-5, with D perhaps matching TRBD1 (5 bases). This sample comprised CD4+ T cells sorted from PBMCs, obtained 15 days after the yellow fever booster vaccination. The clonotype comes from a man in his thirties or forties who received the YFV17D yellow fever vaccine. The CDR3 nucleotides read TGTGCCAGCAGCTTACCAGGGCTCGAGACCCAGTACTTC. The encoded protein is CASSLPGLETQYF. The whole variable domain, remainder taken from reference TRBV7-7 and TRBJ2-5, is GAGVSQSPRYKVTKRGQDVTLRCDPISSHATLYWYQQALGQGPEFLTYFNYEAQPDKSGLPSDRFSAERPEGSISTLTIQRTEQRDSAMYRCASSLPGLETQYFGPGTRLLVL.